A selection of T cell receptor beta chains follows, all from one sample in a study of T cell responses to AZD1222 COVID-19 vaccine. Sequenced by immunoSEQ multiplex PCR; TCRdb stores in-frame clones only, minus some. The sample shows approximately 160,000 clones, 94% of them seen only once. This material consisted of peripheral blood, taken 28 days after the second AZD1222 dose. The receptor source for this set is an adult who received the AZD1222 COVID-19 vaccine. Both conserved end residues are part of each CDR3. A D gene is named only where the DNA matches it firmly.

CDR3 protein,D gene,J gene,V gene
CASSLRWGNTEAFF,-,TRBJ1-1,TRBV27
CASSSPHTGEGTEAFF,-,TRBJ1-1,TRBV27
CASSLGGEGTEAFF,-,TRBJ1-1,TRBV7-3
CASSSTGKGNTEAFF,TRBD1,TRBJ1-1,TRBV5-4
CASTGTGAEYTQYF,TRBD1,TRBJ2-3,TRBV2
CASSLGLAVTLHTQYF,TRBD2,TRBJ2-3,TRBV5-8
CASSQSIRADTQYF,-,TRBJ2-3,TRBV23-1
CASSLYGDLNTGELFF,-,TRBJ2-2,TRBV27
CASSEQGGTGELFF,-,TRBJ2-2,TRBV11-3
CAITSGTSYGYTF,-,TRBJ1-2,TRBV10-3
CASSLQRLSYEQYF,-,TRBJ2-7,TRBV11-2
CASSLGGRGQETQYF,-,TRBJ2-5,TRBV7-8
CASSPLEPSGRGYNEQFF,TRBD2,TRBJ2-1,TRBV7-9